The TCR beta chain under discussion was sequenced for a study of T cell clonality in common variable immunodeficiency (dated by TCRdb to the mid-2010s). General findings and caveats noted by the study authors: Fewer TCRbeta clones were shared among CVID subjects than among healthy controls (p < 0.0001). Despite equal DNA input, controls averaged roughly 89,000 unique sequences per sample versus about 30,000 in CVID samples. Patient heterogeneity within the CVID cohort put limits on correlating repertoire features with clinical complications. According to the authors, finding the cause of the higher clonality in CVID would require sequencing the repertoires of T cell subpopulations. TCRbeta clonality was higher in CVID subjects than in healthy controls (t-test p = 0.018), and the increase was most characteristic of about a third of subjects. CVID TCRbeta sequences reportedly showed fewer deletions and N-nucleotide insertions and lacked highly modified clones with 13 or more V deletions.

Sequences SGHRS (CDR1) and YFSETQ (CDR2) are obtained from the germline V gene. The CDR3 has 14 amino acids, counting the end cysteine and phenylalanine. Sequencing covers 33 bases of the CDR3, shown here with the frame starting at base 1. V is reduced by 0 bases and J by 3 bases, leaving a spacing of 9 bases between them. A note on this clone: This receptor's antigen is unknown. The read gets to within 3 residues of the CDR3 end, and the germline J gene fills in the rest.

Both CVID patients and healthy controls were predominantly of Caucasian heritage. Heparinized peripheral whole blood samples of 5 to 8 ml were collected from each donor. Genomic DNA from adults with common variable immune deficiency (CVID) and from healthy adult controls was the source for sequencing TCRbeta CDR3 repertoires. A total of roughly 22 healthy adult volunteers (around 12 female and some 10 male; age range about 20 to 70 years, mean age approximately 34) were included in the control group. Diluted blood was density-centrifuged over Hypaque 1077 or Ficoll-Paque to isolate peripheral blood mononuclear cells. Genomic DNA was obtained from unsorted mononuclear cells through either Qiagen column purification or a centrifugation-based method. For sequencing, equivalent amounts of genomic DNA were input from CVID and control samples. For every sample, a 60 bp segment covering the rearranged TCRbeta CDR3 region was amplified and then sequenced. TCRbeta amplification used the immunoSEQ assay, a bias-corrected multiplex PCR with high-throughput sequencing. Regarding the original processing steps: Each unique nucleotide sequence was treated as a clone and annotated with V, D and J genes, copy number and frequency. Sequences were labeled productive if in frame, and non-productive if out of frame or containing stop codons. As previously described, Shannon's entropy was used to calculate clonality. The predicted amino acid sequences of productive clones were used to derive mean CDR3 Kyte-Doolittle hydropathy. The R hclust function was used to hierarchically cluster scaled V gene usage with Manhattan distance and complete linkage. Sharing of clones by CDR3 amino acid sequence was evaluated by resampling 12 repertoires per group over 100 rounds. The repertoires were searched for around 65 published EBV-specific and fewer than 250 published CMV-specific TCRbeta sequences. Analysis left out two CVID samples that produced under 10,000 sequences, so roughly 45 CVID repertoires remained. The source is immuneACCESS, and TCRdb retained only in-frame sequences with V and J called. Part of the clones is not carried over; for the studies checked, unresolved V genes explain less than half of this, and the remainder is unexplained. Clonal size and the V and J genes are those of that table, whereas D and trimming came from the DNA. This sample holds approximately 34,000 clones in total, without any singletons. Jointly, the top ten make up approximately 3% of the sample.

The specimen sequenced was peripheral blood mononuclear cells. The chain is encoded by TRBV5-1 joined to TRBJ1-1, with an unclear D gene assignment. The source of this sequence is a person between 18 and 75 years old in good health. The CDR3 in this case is CASSLDPGDTEAFF. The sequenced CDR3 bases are TGCGCCAGCAGCTTGGACCCCGGGGACACTGAA.